This entry describes one T cell receptor beta chain. These data belong to a study of CD8 T cells in Susac syndrome. Reverse transcription of about 0.5 to 1 ug RNA used random hexamers. Each CDR3 protein gets one entry after TCRdb re-called the immunoSEQ multiplex PCR reads with MiXCR. The sample holds some 150,000 distinct CDR3 sequences, 94% seen once. V was pared by 0 bases and J by 0 bases, with 1 base of the junction left unmatched. The CDR3 spans 16 residues. Per the germline V gene, CDR1 is PRHDT and CDR2 is FYEKMQ (reference sequence). Sequencing used CD8+ T cells from PBMCs. The TCR sequence derives from a human donor in good health. The genes are TRBV13 and TRBJ2-1; TRBD2 aligns across 8 bases. In DNA form, the CDR3 reads TGTGCCAGCAGCTTAGGTCGGGGGGGCTCCTACAATGAGCAGTTCTTC. It is translated as CASSLGRGGSYNEQFF.